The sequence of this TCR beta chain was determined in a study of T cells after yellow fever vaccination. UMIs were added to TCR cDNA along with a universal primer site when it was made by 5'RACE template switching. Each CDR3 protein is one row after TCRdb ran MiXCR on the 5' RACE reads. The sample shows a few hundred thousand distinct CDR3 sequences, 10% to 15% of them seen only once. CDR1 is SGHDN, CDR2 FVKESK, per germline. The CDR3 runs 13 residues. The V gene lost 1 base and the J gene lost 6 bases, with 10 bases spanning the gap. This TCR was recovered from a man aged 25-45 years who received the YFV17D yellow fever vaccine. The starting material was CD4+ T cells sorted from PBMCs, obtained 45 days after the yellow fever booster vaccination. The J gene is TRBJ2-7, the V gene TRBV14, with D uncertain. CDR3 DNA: TGTGCCAGCAGCCAAGCCTTATCGACCGAGCAGTACTTC. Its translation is CASSQALSTEQYF.